The clone carrying this T cell receptor (beta chain) was found a few times. The antigen is not known. These data belong to a study of T cells in Graves' hyperthyroidism and ophthalmopathy. Study as a whole: Once the initial diagnosis was made, peripheral blood was obtained before any treatment. Overall study findings and caveats: Ophthalmopathy stood apart from stable hyperthyroidism in a 13 V-J model.

Lactation, pregnancy, other autoimmune disease or uncontrolled infection led to exclusion of patients. Over 8 ml fresh peripheral blood yielded the PBMCs. This CDR3 is 14 amino acids long. V was pared by 2 bases and J by 4 bases, with 12 bases between. Amplified TCR beta CDR3 regions derived from RNA transcripts. Using the HTBI primer set, a first-round RT-PCR was run on the TCR CDR3. TCRdb re-called the multiplex PCR reads with MiXCR, one entry per CDR3 protein. The sample lists roughly 750,000 distinct CDR3 sequences, 16% occurring once. The genes are TRBV12-3 or TRBV12-4 and TRBJ2-7; either TRBD1 or TRBD2 may supply D (6 bases each). The sequencing sample was made of blood. This receptor was taken from a young man with Graves' hyperthyroidism. CDR3 sequence reads: CASSLQGGQYEQYF. The CDR3 DNA sequence: TGTGCCAGCAGTTTACAGGGAGGACAGTACGAGCAGTACTTC.